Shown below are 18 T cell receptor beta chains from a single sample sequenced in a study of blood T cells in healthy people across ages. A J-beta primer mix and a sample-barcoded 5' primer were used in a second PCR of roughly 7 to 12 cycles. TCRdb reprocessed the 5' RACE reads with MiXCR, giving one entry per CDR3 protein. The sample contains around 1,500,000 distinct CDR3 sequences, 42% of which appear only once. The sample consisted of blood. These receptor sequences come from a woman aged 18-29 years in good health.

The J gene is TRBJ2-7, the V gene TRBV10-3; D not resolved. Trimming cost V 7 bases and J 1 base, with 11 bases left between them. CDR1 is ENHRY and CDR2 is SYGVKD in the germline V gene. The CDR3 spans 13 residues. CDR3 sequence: CAITQNRSYEQYF. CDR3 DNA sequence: TGTGCCATCACACAGAACAGATCCTACGAGCAGTACTTC.

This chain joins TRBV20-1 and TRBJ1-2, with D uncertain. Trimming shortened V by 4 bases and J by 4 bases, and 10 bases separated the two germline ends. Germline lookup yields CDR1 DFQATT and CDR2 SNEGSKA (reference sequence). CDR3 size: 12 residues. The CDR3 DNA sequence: TGCAGTGCTACCTTGGGCAGCTATGGCTACACCTTC. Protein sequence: CSATLGSYGYTF.

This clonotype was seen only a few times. The DNA for the CDR3 is TGTGCCAGCAGTCCGGGACAGTCCAGCAATCAGCCCCAGCATTTT. Its translation is CASSPGQSSNQPQHF. The chain couples TRBV27 to TRBJ1-5; 7 bases match TRBD1. V gave up 5 bases and J gave up 1 base; unmatched junction bases: 5. The CDR3 extends over 15 amino acids. Per germline, CDR1 MNHEY and CDR2 SMNVEV (reference sequence).

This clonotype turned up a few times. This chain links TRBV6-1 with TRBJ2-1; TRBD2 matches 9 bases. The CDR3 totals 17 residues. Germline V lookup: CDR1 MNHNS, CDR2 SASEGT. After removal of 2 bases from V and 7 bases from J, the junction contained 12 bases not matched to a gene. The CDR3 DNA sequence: TGTGCCAGCAGTGAACGCAGGGGAGCGGGGGGTCGAAATGAGCAGTTCTTC. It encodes CASSERRGAGGRNEQFF.

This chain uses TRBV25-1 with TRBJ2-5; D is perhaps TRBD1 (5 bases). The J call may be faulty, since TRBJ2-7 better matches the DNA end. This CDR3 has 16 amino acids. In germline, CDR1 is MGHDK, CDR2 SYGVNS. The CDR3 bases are TGTGCCAGCAGTGAATGGGTTCAGGGCGCCGTCTACGAGCAGTACTTC. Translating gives CASSEWVQGAVYEQYF.

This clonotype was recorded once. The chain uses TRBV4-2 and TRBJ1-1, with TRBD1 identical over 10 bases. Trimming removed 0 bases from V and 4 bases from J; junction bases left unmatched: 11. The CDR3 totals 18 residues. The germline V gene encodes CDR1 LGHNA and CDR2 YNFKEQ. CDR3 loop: CASSQDVRQGASGTEAFF. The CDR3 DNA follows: TGTGCCAGCAGCCAAGACGTAAGACAGGGGGCGTCGGGCACTGAAGCTTTCTTT.

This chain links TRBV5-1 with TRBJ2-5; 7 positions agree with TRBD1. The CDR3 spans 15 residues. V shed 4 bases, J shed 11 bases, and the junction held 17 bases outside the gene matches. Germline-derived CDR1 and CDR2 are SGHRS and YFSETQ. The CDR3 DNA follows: TGCGCCAGCAGCCCGACATGGGACAGCTGCAATGAGCAGTACTTC. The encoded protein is CASSPTWDSCNEQYF.

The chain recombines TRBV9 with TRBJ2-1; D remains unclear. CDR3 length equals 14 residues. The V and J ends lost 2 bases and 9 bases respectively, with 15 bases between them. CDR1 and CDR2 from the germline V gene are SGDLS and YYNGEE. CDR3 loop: CASSVDRVTSEQFF. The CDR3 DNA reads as TGTGCCAGCAGCGTCGATCGAGTTACGAGTGAGCAGTTCTTC.

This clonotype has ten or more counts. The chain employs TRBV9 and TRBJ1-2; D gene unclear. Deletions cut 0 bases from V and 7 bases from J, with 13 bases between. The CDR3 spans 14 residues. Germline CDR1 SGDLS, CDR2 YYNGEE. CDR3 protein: CASSVDRGYGGYTF. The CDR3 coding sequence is TGTGCCAGCAGCGTAGATCGGGGTTACGGTGGCTACACCTTC.

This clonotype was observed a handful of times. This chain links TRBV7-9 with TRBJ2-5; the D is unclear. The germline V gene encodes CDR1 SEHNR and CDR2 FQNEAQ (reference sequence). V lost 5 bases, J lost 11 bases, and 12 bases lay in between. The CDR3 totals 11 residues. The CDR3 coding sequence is TGTGCCAGCAGCGAGAGTGTCCAGCAGTACTTC. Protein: CASSESVQQYF.

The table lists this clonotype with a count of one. CDR3 amino acids: CASSPLPAGEGTEAFF. The CDR3 coding sequence is TGTGCCAGCAGCCCACTCCCCGCGGGGGAGGGCACTGAAGCTTTCTTT. The V and J genes are TRBV27 and TRBJ1-1, with a possible D match to TRBD1 (5 bases). The length of the CDR3 is 16 residues. Deletions cut 6 bases from V and 4 bases from J, with 21 bases between. CDR1 and CDR2 (germline): MNHEY, SMNVEV (reference sequence).

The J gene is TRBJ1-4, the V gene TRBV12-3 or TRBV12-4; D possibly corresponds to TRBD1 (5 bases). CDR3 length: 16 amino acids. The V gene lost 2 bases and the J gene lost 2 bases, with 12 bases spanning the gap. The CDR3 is CASSLSAGRTNEKLFF. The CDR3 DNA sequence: TGTGCCAGCAGTTTATCCGCGGGACGGACTAATGAAAAACTGTTTTTT.

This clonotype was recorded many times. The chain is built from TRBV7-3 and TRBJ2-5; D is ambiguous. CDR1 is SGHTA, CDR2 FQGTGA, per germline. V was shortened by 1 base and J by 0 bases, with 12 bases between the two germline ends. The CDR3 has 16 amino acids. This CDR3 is CASSLNNRKYQETQYF. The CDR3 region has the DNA TGTGCCAGCAGCTTAAATAATCGGAAGTACCAAGAGACCCAGTACTTC.

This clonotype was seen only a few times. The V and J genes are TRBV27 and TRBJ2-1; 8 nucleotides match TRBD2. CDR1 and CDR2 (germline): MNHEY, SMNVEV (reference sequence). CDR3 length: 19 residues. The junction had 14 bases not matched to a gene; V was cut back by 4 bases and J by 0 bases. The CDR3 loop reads CASSSVQNSGAYSYNEQFF. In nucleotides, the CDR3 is TGTGCCAGCAGTTCGGTCCAAAATAGCGGGGCTTACTCCTACAATGAGCAGTTCTTC.

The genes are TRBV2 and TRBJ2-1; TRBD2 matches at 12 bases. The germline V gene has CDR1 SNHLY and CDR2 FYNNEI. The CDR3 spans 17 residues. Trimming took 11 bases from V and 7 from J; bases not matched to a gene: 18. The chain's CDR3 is CAAGLTSGGGLANEQFF. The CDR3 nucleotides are TGTGCCGCCGGACTGACTAGCGGGGGCGGGCTTGCGAATGAGCAGTTCTTC.

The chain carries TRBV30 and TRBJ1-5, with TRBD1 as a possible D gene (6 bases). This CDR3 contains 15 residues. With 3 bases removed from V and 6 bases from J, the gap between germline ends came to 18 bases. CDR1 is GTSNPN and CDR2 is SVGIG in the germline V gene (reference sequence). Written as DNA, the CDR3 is TGTGCCTGGAGAGAAGGGGGTAGGGGTATTCAGCCCCAGCATTTT. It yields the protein CAWREGGRGIQPQHF.

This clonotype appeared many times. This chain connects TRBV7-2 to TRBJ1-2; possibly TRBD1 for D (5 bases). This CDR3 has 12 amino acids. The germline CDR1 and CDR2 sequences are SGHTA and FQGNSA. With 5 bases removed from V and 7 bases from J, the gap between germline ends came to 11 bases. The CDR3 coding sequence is TGTGCCAGCAGCCCCGGGACTTCTGGCTACACCTTC. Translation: CASSPGTSGYTF.

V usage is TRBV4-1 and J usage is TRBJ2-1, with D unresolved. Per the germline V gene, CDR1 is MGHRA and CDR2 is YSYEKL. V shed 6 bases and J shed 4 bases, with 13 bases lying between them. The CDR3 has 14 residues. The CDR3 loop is CASRSSTVYNEQFF. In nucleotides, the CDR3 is TGCGCCAGCAGGTCATCGACGGTTTACAATGAGCAGTTCTTC.